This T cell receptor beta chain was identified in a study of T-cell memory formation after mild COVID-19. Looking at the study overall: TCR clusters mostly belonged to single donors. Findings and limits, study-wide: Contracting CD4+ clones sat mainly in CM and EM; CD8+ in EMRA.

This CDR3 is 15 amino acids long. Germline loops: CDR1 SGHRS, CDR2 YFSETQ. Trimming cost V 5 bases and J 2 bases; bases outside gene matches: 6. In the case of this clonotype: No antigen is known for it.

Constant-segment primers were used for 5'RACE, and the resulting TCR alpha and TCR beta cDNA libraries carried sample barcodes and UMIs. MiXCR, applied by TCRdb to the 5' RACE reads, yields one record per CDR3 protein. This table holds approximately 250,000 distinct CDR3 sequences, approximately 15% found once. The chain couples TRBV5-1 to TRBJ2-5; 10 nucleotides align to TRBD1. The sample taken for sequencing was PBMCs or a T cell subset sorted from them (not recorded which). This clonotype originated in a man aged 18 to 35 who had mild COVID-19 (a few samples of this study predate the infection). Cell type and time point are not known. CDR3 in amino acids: CASRRTGGIQETQYF. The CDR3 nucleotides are TGCGCCAGCAGGAGGACAGGGGGTATTCAAGAGACCCAGTACTTC.